These 27 T cell receptor beta chains share one sample of origin, sequenced in a study of blood T cell repertoires in COVID-19. Sequencing used immunoSEQ multiplex PCR; TCRdb keeps in-frame clones, though not all of them. The sample yields 35,000 to 40,000 clones, about 91% seen once. Source material: peripheral blood. The receptors derive from a human donor in a cohort sampled during active COVID-19.

The rearrangement uses TRBV30 and TRBJ2-5; TRBD2 agrees at 8 bases. CDR1 is GTSNPN, CDR2 SVGIG, per germline (reference sequence). J lost 5 bases, V lost 0 bases, and 8 bases had no gene match. The CDR3 loop spans 15 amino acids. CDR3 residues: CAWSVRGGGPETQYF. CDR3 DNA sequence: TGTGCCTGGAGTGTACGGGGCGGGGGGCCGGAGACCCAGTACTTC. The variable domain in full, completed from reference TRBV30 and TRBJ2-5, reads SQTIHQWPATLVQPVGSPLSLECTVEGTSNPNLYWYRQAAGRGLQLLFYSVGIGQISSEVPQNLSASRPQDRQFILSSKKLLLSDSGFYLCAWSVRGGGPETQYFGPGTRLLVL.

The chain couples TRBV11-2 to TRBJ2-7; D remains unclear. CDR1 and CDR2 (germline): SGHAT, FQNNGV. CDR3 size: 12 residues. Trimming stripped 2 bases from V and 2 bases from J, with 4 bases between. The CDR3: CASSLYTYEQYF. The CDR3 DNA reads as TGTGCCAGCAGCTTATATACCTACGAGCAGTACTTC. The variable domain in full, with the rest retrieved from reference TRBV11-2 and TRBJ2-7, is EAGVAQSPRYKIIEKRQSVAFWCNPISGHATLYWYQQILGQGPKLLIQFQNNGVVDDSQLPKDRFSAERLKGVDSTLKIQPAKLEDSAVYLCASSLYTYEQYFGPGTRLTVT.

The genes are TRBV18 and TRBJ2-1, with 13 bases fitting TRBD2. Germline V gene data show CDR1 as KGHSH and CDR2 as LQKENI. CDR3 size: 16 residues. The V gene end was trimmed by 8 bases and the J gene end by 6 bases; junction bases not matched to a gene: 10. Here the CDR3 reads CASTRTSGSRINEQFF. For the CDR3, the DNA is TGTGCCAGCACCCGGACTAGCGGGAGCCGAATCAATGAGCAGTTCTTC.

The rearrangement uses TRBV5-5 and TRBJ2-1; 15 bases agree with TRBD2. The CDR3 contains 17 residues. V lost 4 bases and J lost 6; bases outside the gene matches: 8. Germline loops: CDR1 SGHKS, CDR2 YYEKEE (reference sequence). The CDR3 nucleotides read TGTGCCAGCAGCCAAACTGGACTAGCGGGAGGGCGCAATGAGCAGTTCTTC. Its translation: CASSQTGLAGGRNEQFF.

This chain uses TRBV12-3 or TRBV12-4 with TRBJ2-7; tentative D call: TRBD1 (6 bases). V was cut by 6 bases and J by 3 bases, with 12 bases left in between. The CDR3 has 13 amino acids. The CDR3 coding sequence is TGTGCCAGCAGGGTTACAGGGAGCTACGAGCAGTACTTC. It specifies CASRVTGSYEQYF.

The chain uses TRBV5-6 and TRBJ2-2; weak D call: TRBD2 (6 bases). The germline V gene encodes CDR1 SGHDT and CDR2 YYEEEE. The CDR3 is 14 residues long. V was clipped by 3 bases and J by 3 bases, with 9 bases between them. The CDR3 coding sequence is TGTGCCAGCAGCTCGGGACTCCACACCGGGGAGCTGTTTTTT. Protein sequence: CASSSGLHTGELFF.

The V gene is TRBV5-1, the J gene TRBJ2-5; D not certain. V lost 0 bases and J lost 5, with 20 bases in between. Germline loops: CDR1 SGHRS, CDR2 YFSETQ. CDR3 size: 17 residues. The CDR3 here is CASSLDDFSSASETQYF. For the CDR3, the DNA is TGCGCCAGCAGCTTGGACGACTTTAGTTCAGCTTCGGAGACCCAGTACTTC.

CDR3 amino acids: CASSQAVRNTEAFF. For the CDR3, the DNA is TGTGCCAGCAGCCAAGCCGTCAGAAACACTGAAGCTTTCTTT. The chain is built from TRBV3-1 (or the pseudogene TRBV3-2) and TRBJ1-1; D remains unclear. CDR1 LGHDT and CDR2 YNNKEL come from the germline V gene (reference sequence). Trimming cost V 1 base and J 2 bases, with 8 bases left between them. This CDR3 comprises 14 residues.

The chain is built from TRBV5-5 and TRBJ1-4; the match to TRBD1 covers 10 bases. Germline V gene sequence: CDR1 SGHKS, CDR2 YYEKEE (reference sequence). V dropped 3 bases and J dropped 8; count of bases not matched to a gene: 7. The CDR3 runs 15 residues. DNA for the CDR3: TGTGCCAGCAGCTCAGGACAGGGGGTGATGGAAAAACTGTTTTTT. Its translation is CASSSGQGVMEKLFF.

This clone was detected only a few times. The rearrangement uses TRBV29-1 and TRBJ2-7; 8 bases map to TRBD2. V was clipped by 4 bases and J by 0 bases; unmatched bases: 5. In germline, CDR1 is SQVTM, CDR2 ANQGSEA. The CDR3 is 14 residues long. CDR3 loop: CSVAPAGGSYEQYF. CDR3 DNA: TGCAGCGTTGCCCCTGCGGGAGGCTCCTACGAGCAGTACTTC.

This chain connects TRBV12-3 or TRBV12-4 to TRBJ1-1; D remains ambiguous. The V gene lost 6 bases and the J gene lost 10 bases, with 18 bases spanning the gap. This CDR3 contains 13 residues. The DNA for the CDR3 is TGTGCCAGCAGCCCATACCGGGATGTCAGAGCTTTCTTT. Translated: CASSPYRDVRAFF.

A note on this clone: The sample has other DNA sequences that encode this CDR3 too. V is TRBV5-1 and J is TRBJ2-1; 13 bases fit TRBD2. Per the germline V gene, CDR1 is SGHRS and CDR2 is YFSETQ. Losses at the gene ends were 4 bases for V and 8 bases for J; bases not matched to a gene: 12. The CDR3 spans 17 residues. The CDR3 DNA is TGCGCCAGCAGCCCACGACTAGCGGGGGGCCTTATGGATGAGCAGTTCTTC. Translating it yields CASSPRLAGGLMDEQFF.

V and J are TRBV4-3 and TRBJ1-6; TRBD1 aligns across 8 bases. CDR3 size: 14 residues. The junction had 4 bases not matched to a gene; V was cut back by 3 bases and J by 9 bases. Per germline, CDR1 LGHNA and CDR2 YSLEER. In DNA form, the CDR3 reads TGCGCCAGCAGCCACACAGGGGGAGGTTCACCCCTCCACTTT. This codes for CASSHTGGGSPLHF.

The V call is TRBV7-2, the J call TRBJ1-1, with TRBD1 as a possible D gene (6 bases). The germline gives CDR1 SGHTA, CDR2 FQGNSA. The length of the CDR3 is 13 residues. V gave up 4 bases and J gave up 3 bases, with 9 bases separating them. This chain's CDR3 is CASSSRQDTEAFF. The CDR3, as DNA: TGTGCCAGCAGCTCACGACAGGACACTGAAGCTTTCTTT.

This chain uses TRBV28 with TRBJ2-1; no definite D call. This CDR3 spans 15 amino acids. Germline V gene data show CDR1 as MDHEN and CDR2 as SYDVKM. The germline V and J ends were trimmed by 7 bases and 9 bases, with 22 bases remaining between them. CDR3: CASTTPRAMSVEQFF. The CDR3 nucleotides are TGTGCCAGCACTACCCCGCGTGCCATGTCGGTTGAGCAGTTCTTC. Together with reference TRBV28 and TRBJ2-1, the CDR3 gives the full variable domain: DVKVTQSSRYLVKRTGEKVFLECVQDMDHENMFWYRQDPGLGLRLIYFSYDVKMKEKGDIPEGYSVSREKKERFSLILESASTNQTSMYLCASTTPRAMSVEQFFGPGTRLTVL.

The chain combines TRBV5-4 with TRBJ1-1; possible D gene TRBD1, 6 bases. The V and J ends lost 4 bases and 0 bases respectively, with 10 bases between them. CDR1 is SGHNT and CDR2 is YYREEE in the germline V gene (reference sequence). This CDR3 region has 14 residues. Written as DNA, the CDR3 is TGTGCCAGCAGCGGGGGACACTTGAACACTGAAGCTTTCTTT. Encoded protein: CASSGGHLNTEAFF.

The chain has TRBV29-1 and TRBJ2-5; TRBD2 agrees at 7 bases. V gave up 2 bases and J gave up 3 bases; unmatched junction bases: 3. Germline V gene sequence: CDR1 SQVTM, CDR2 ANQGSEA. The CDR3 sequence is 13 residues long. Here the CDR3 reads CSVERLAEETQYF. DNA of the CDR3: TGCAGCGTTGAAAGGCTAGCGGAAGAGACCCAGTACTTC.

J is TRBJ1-5 and V is TRBV6-1; D possibly corresponds to TRBD1 (5 bases). The CDR3 contains 12 residues. Per the germline V gene, CDR1 is MNHNS and CDR2 is SASEGT. V was clipped by 1 base and J by 8 bases, with 6 bases between them. CDR3 sequence reads: CASSEVREPQHF. CDR3 coding DNA: TGTGCCAGCAGTGAAGTCAGGGAGCCCCAGCATTTT.

This clone was found a few times. CDR3 sequence (DNA): TGTGCCAGCAGCATCTCCGCGGGGTCCGAGCAGTACTTC. It encodes CASSISAGSEQYF. The J gene is TRBJ2-7, the V gene TRBV28; TRBD2 might be the D (6 bases). Germline assignment: CDR1 MDHEN and CDR2 SYDVKM. V was shortened by 6 bases and J by 6 bases, with 15 bases between the two germline ends. This CDR3 contains 13 residues.

This clone was recorded only once. V usage is TRBV5-1 and J usage is TRBJ2-7; 8 bases agree with TRBD1. Germline trimming cut 1 base from V and 3 bases from J; bases unmatched to any gene: 3. This CDR3 has 14 residues. The germline CDR1 and CDR2 sequences are SGHRS and YFSETQ. The CDR3, as DNA: TGCGCCAGCAGCTTGCTTACAGGGGGCTACGAGCAGTACTTC. Translation: CASSLLTGGYEQYF.

V usage is TRBV19 and J usage is TRBJ2-6; 8 bases agree with TRBD1. V shed 4 bases, J shed 1 base, and the junction held 0 bases outside the gene matches. Germline CDR1 is LNHDA and CDR2 is SQIVND (reference sequence). This CDR3 has 15 amino acids. The CDR3 here is CASSRQGSGANVLTF. The CDR3 DNA reads as TGTGCCAGTAGTAGACAGGGGTCTGGGGCCAACGTCCTGACTTTC. Using reference TRBV19 and TRBJ2-6 for the parts outside the CDR3, the full variable domain is DGGITQSPKYLFRKEGQNVTLSCEQNLNHDAMYWYRQDPGQGLRLIYYSQIVNDFQKGDIAEGYSVSREKKESFPLTVTSAQKNPTAFYLCASSRQGSGANVLTFGAGSRLTVL.

This clone was counted only a few times. The CDR3 DNA reads TGCGCCAGCAGCCAGTCCGGGACAGGGATTTTTGAGCAGTACTTC. This gives the protein CASSQSGTGIFEQYF. The chain has TRBV4-1 and TRBJ2-7, with 9 nucleotides matching TRBD1. CDR1 and CDR2 from the germline V gene are MGHRA and YSYEKL. The ends lost 3 bases at V and 7 bases at J; junction bases unmatched: 10. The CDR3 runs 15 residues.

The rearrangement uses TRBV14 and TRBJ1-6; no definite D call. The CDR3 is 16 residues long. Germline-derived CDR1 and CDR2 are SGHDN and FVKESK. Trimming pared 1 base from V and 6 bases from J, leaving 13 bases between. CDR3 sequence reads: CASSQGSQPGNSPLHF. The CDR3 nucleotides read TGTGCCAGCAGCCAAGGGTCCCAGCCAGGTAATTCACCCCTCCACTTT.

The chain has TRBV5-4 and TRBJ2-2; D unclear. The V end was cut by 5 bases, the J end by 4 bases, with 12 bases between. This CDR3 is built from 14 residues. CDR1 SGHNT and CDR2 YYREEE come from the germline V gene (reference sequence). The CDR3, as DNA: TGTGCCAGCAGGCCCGACTCCCCCACCGGGGAGCTGTTTTTT. This translates into CASRPDSPTGELFF.

As to this clone: A read error may account for a junction end that differs from germline. V gene TRBV3-1 (or the pseudogene TRBV3-2) combines with J gene TRBJ2-7; D ambiguous. The CDR3 length is 12 residues. The germline V gene has CDR1 LGHDT and CDR2 YNNKEL (reference sequence). CDR3 region: CASSQVLGEEYF. Written as DNA, the CDR3 is TGTGCCAGCAGCCAAGTTTTAGGCGAGGAGTACTTC.

This clone was seen only once. CDR3 DNA sequence: TGCGCCAGCAGCCAAGTCGGGACAGGGGGCATCGAGACCCAGTACTTC. Its translation is CASSQVGTGGIETQYF. The chain joins TRBV4-1 to TRBJ2-5, with TRBD1 matching 12 bases. V shed 1 base and J 5 bases; nucleotides not matched to a gene: 5. The CDR3 length is 16 residues. Per the germline V gene, CDR1 is MGHRA and CDR2 is YSYEKL.

The chain is built from TRBV5-4 and TRBJ1-1, with D possibly TRBD1 on 5 matching bases. The CDR3 runs 13 residues. Trimming stripped 2 bases from V and 5 bases from J, with 10 bases between. Germline CDR1 and CDR2: SGHNT and YYREEE (reference sequence). The CDR3 loop reads CASSFQRGTEAFF. DNA of the CDR3: TGTGCCAGCAGCTTTCAGCGGGGGACTGAAGCTTTCTTT.